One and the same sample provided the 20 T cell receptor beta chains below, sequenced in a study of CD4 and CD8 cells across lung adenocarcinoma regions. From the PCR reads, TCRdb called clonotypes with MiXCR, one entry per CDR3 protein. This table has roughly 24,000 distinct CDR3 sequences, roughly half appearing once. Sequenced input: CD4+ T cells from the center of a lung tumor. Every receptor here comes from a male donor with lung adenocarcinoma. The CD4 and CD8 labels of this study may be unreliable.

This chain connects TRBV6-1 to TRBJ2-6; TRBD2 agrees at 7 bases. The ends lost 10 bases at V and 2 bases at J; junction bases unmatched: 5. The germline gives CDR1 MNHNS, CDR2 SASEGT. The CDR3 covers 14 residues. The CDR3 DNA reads TGTGCCACCGACGCGGGGGCTGGGGCCAACGTCCTGACTTTC. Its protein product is CATDAGAGANVLTF.

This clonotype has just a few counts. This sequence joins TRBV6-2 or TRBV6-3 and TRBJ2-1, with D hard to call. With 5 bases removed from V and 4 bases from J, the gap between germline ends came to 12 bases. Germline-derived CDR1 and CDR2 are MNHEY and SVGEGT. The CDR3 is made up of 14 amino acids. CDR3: CASSLLGFYNEQFF. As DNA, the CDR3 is TGTGCCAGCAGTCTCTTAGGCTTTTACAATGAGCAGTTCTTC.

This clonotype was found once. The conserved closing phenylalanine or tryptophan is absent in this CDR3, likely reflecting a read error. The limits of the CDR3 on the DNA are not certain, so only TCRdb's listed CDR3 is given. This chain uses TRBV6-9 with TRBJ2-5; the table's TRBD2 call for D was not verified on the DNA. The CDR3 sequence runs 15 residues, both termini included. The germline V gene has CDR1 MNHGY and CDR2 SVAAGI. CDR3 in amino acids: CASSYSGRATLCPSS.

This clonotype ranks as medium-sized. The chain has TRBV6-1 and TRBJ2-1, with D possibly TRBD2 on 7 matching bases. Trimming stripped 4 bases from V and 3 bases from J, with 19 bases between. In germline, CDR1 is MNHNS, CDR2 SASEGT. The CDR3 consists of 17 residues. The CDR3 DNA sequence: TGTGCCAGCAGTGGGGGGGGGGCTACTGGATACTACAATGAGCAGTTCTTC. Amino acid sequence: CASSGGGATGYYNEQFF.

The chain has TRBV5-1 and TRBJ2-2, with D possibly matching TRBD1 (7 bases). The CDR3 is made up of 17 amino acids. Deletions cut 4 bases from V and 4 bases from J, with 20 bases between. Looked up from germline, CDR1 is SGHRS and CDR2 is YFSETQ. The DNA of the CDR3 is TGCGCCAGCAGCGACGCGCAGGGGGGTTTCGGCACCGGGGAGCTGTTTTTT. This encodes CASSDAQGGFGTGELFF.

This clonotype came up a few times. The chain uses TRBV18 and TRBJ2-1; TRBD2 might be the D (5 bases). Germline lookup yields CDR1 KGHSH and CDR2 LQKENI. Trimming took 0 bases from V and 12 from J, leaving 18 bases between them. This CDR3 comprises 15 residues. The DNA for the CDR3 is TGTGCCAGCTCACCACCGAGGGCTCTAGGACGGGGGCAGTTCTTC. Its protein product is CASSPPRALGRGQFF.

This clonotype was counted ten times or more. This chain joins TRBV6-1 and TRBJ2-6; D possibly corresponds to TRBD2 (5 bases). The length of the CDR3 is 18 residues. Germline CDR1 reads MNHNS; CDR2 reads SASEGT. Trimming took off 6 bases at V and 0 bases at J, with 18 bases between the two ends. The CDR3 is CASSNTGITSSGANVLTF. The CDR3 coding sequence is TGTGCCAGCAGCAATACCGGGATAACTAGCTCTGGGGCCAACGTCCTGACTTTC.

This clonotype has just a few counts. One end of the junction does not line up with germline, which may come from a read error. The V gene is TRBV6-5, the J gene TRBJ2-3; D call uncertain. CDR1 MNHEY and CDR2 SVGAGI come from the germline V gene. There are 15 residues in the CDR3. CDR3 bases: TGTGCCAGCAGACTCCAGTCTGTGAGCACAGATGCGCAGTATTTT. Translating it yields CASRLQSVSTDAQYF.

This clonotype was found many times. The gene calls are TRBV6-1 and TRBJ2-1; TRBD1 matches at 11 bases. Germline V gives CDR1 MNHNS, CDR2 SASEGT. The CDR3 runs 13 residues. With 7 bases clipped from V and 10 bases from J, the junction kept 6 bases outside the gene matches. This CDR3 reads CASKDRGLGEQFF. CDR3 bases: TGTGCCAGCAAGGACAGGGGGCTCGGCGAGCAGTTCTTC.

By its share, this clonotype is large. Here the CDR3 DNA reads TGTGCCAGCAGCGAGCCTTCGGGGGAGGGAGAAGAGACCCAGTTCTTC. It is translated as CASSEPSGEGEETQFF. The V gene is TRBV6-1, the J gene TRBJ2-1; 7 nucleotides line up with TRBD2. Looked up from germline, CDR1 is MNHNS and CDR2 is SASEGT. With V trimmed by 6 bases and J by 13 bases, 21 bases remained unmatched. This CDR3 comprises 16 residues.

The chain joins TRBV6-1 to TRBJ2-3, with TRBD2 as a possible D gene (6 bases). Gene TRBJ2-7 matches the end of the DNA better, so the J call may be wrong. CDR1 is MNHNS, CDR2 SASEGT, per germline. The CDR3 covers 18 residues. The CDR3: CASSKGWAGGAATNTQYF. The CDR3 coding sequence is TGTGCCAGCAGTAAGGGGTGGGCGGGCGGGGCAGCCACAAATACGCAGTACTTC.

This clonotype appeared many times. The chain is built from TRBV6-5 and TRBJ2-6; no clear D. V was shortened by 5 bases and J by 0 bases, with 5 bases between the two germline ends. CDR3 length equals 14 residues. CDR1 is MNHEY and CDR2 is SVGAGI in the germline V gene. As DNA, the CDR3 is TGTGCCAGCAGTCACACCTCTGGGGCCAACGTCCTGACTTTC. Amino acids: CASSHTSGANVLTF.

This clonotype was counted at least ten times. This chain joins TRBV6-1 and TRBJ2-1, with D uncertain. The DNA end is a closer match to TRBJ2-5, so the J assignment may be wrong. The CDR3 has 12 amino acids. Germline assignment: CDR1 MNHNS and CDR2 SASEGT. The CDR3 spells CASSPALETQYF. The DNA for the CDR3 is TGTGCCAGCAGTCCGGCTTTAGAGACCCAGTACTTC.

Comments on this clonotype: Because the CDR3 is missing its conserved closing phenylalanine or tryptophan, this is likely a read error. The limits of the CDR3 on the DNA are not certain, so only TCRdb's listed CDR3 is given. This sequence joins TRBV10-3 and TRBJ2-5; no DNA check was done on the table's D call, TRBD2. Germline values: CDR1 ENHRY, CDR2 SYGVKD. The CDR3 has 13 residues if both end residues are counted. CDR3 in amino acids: CAISEGLAGTAVL.

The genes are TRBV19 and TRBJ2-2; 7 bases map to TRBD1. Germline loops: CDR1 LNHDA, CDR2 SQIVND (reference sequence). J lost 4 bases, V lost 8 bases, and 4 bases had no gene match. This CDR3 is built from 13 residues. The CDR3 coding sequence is TGTGCCAGTTGGGACAGAGGCACCGGGGAGCTGTTTTTT. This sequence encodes CASWDRGTGELFF.

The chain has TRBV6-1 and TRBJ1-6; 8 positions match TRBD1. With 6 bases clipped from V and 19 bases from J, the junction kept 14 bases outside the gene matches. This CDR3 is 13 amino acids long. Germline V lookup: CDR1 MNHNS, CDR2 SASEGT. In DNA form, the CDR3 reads TGTGCCAGCAGGACAGGGGAAGGCTACGAGCAGCACTTT. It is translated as CASRTGEGYEQHF.

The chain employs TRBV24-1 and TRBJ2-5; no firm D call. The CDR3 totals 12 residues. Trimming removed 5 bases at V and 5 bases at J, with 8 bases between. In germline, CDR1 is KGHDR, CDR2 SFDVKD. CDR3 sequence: CATSGVTETQYF. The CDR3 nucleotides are TGTGCCACCAGTGGCGTCACTGAGACCCAGTACTTC.

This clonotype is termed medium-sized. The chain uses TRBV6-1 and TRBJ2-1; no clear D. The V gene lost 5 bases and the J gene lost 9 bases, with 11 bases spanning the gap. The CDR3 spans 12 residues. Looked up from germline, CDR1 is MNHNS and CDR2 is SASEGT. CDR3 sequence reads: CASSRLLGEQFF. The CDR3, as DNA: TGTGCCAGCAGTCGGCTTTTGGGTGAGCAGTTCTTC.

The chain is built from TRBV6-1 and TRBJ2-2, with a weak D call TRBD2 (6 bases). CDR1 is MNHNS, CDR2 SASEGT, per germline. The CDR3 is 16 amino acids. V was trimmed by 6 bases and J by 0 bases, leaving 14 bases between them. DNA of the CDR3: TGTGCCAGCAGCACCGATGGACTAACGAACACCGGGGAGCTGTTTTTT. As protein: CASSTDGLTNTGELFF.

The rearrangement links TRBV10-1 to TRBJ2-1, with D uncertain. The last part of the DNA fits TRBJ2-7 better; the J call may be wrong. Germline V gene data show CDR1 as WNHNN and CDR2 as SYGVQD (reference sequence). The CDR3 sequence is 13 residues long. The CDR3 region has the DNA TGCGCCAGCAGTGATTCGACTGCCCCCGAGCAGTACTTC. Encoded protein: CASSDSTAPEQYF.